The TCR beta chain described here comes from a study of T cells in localized non-small cell lung cancer. Findings and caveats of the study: A median 57 of the top 100 tumor clones appeared in adjacent lung. Uninvolved nearby lung showed the greatest T cell clonality, exceeding that found in tumor. Among blood samples, higher T cell density accompanied longer overall survival.

Sequencing was performed with immunoSEQ multiplex PCR; in TCRdb, only in-frame clones are kept and a portion is missing. The data show 1,300 or so clones, with 20% to 25% seen just once and 15% to 20% held by the top ten. CDR1 is MNHGY, CDR2 SAAAGT, per germline. Germline trimming cut 4 bases from V and 11 bases from J; bases unmatched to any gene: 4. The CDR3 is made up of 14 amino acids. This clone was counted a single time. Its antigen is currently unknown. It was adjacent lung free of atypia that was taken, at least 2 cm from the tumor margin. The chain links TRBV6-8 to TRBJ2-1; TRBD2 aligns across 14 bases. Sequencing used normal lung tissue next to the tumor, obtained before any cancer treatment. This clonotype was sampled from a woman aged 40-69 years with stage I lung adenocarcinoma. CDR3 loop: CASSWGLAGDKQFF. The CDR3 region has the DNA TGTGCCAGCAGTTGGGGACTAGCGGGAGACAAGCAGTTCTTC.